Following are 16 T cell receptor beta chains from one sample sequenced in a study of blood T cell repertoires in COVID-19. The assay was immunoSEQ multiplex PCR, and TCRdb's table has in-frame clones only and misses some. In the table there are approximately 280,000 clones, 90% of which are singletons. The sequenced material came from PBMCs or T cells enriched from blood (not recorded which). The receptors shown here come from a woman aged 18 to 35 with acute COVID-19.

The rearrangement links TRBV7-9 to TRBJ1-6, with TRBD1 identical over 9 bases. Germline CDR1 is SEHNR and CDR2 is FQNEAQ (reference sequence). J gave up 5 bases and V 5 bases, and 7 bases lay outside the gene matches. The CDR3 is 16 residues long. CDR3 loop: CASSPGGTGHNSPLHF. In DNA, the CDR3 is TGTGCCAGCAGCCCGGGCGGGACAGGGCATAATTCACCCCTCCACTTT.

This chain joins TRBV4-2 and TRBJ2-1; 10 nucleotides match TRBD2. Germline V gene data show CDR1 as LGHNA and CDR2 as YNFKEQ. This CDR3 spans 15 amino acids. V gave up 1 base and J gave up 3 bases; unmatched junction bases: 0. CDR3 nucleotide sequence: TGTGCCAGCAGCCAAGGGACTAGCGGCTACAATGAGCAGTTCTTC. Translating gives CASSQGTSGYNEQFF.

This sequence joins TRBV7-2 and TRBJ1-1; weak D call: TRBD1 (6 bases). Germline V gene data show CDR1 as SGHTA and CDR2 as FQGNSA. The CDR3 runs 15 residues. V lost 0 bases, J lost 8 bases, and 16 bases lay in between. CDR3 protein: CASSLAPGPQGEAFF. CDR3 in DNA: TGTGCCAGCAGCTTAGCCCCCGGGCCCCAGGGGGAAGCTTTCTTT. Combining the CDR3 with reference TRBV7-2 and TRBJ1-1 gives the whole variable domain GAGVSQSPSNKVTEKGKDVELRCDPISGHTALYWYRQSLGQGLEFLIYFQGNSAPDKSGLPSDRFSAERTGGSVSTLTIQRTQQEDSAVYLCASSLAPGPQGEAFFGQGTRLTVV.

The chain couples TRBV28 to TRBJ1-5; unclear D gene. CDR1 MDHEN and CDR2 SYDVKM come from the germline V gene. CDR3 length equals 14 residues. V was shortened by 5 bases and J by 0 bases, with 8 bases between the two germline ends. CDR3 protein: CASSQRYSNQPQHF. CDR3 sequence (DNA): TGTGCCAGCAGTCAGCGATATAGCAATCAGCCCCAGCATTTT.

The chain joins TRBV28 to TRBJ1-5; D unresolved. CDR3 length: 13 residues. Germline CDR1 MDHEN, CDR2 SYDVKM. With 7 bases removed from V and 0 bases from J, the gap between germline ends came to 7 bases. The CDR3 is CASIAHSNQPQHF. The CDR3 coding sequence is TGTGCCAGCATAGCCCATAGCAATCAGCCCCAGCATTTT. Based on the CDR3 plus reference TRBV28 and TRBJ1-5, the full variable domain is DVKVTQSSRYLVKRTGEKVFLECVQDMDHENMFWYRQDPGLGLRLIYFSYDVKMKEKGDIPEGYSVSREKKERFSLILESASTNQTSMYLCASIAHSNQPQHFGDGTRLSIL.

This clone was seen a few times. The chain combines TRBV4-2 with TRBJ1-6; TRBD1 agrees at 7 bases. Germline CDR1 and CDR2: LGHNA and YNFKEQ. CDR3 size: 14 residues. V trimming: 4 bases; J trimming: 7 bases; junction bases outside the gene matches: 4. For the CDR3, the DNA is TGTGCCAGCAGCCCGGGACAGCAGAATTCACCCCTCCACTTT. Residues: CASSPGQQNSPLHF.

The chain carries TRBV9 and TRBJ2-3; D gene ambiguous. The CDR3 totals 13 residues. From germline, CDR1 is SGDLS and CDR2 YYNGEE. The V gene lost 1 base and the J gene lost 2 bases, with 5 bases spanning the gap. The CDR3 spells CASSVIYTDTQYF. DNA of the CDR3: TGTGCCAGCAGCGTAATCTACACAGATACGCAGTATTTT.

Regarding this clone: Different DNA sequences within this sample yield the same CDR3. The chain is built from TRBV7-2 and TRBJ2-7; 8 bases match TRBD1. The CDR3 has 15 amino acids. Per germline, CDR1 SGHTA and CDR2 FQGNSA. V lost 0 bases and J lost 0; bases outside the gene matches: 1. CDR3 nucleotides: TGTGCCAGCAGCTTAGCAGGACAGGGCTCCTACGAGCAGTACTTC. Translated: CASSLAGQGSYEQYF.

The chain carries TRBV30 and TRBJ2-3, with 9 bases identical to TRBD1. This CDR3 has 15 residues. The junction had 4 bases not matched to a gene; V was cut back by 0 bases and J by 3 bases. Germline CDR1 is GTSNPN and CDR2 is SVGIG (reference sequence). The CDR3 reads CAWSVLDRGTDTQYF. The CDR3 bases are TGTGCCTGGAGTGTACTGGACAGGGGAACAGATACGCAGTATTTT.

The chain couples TRBV5-1 to TRBJ2-2, with 11 bases fitting TRBD1. V lost 4 bases to trimming and J lost 6 bases; unmatched junction nucleotides: 5. CDR1 is SGHRS, CDR2 YFSETQ, per germline. CDR3 length equals 15 residues. CDR3 bases: TGCGCCAGCAGCCAGGACAGGGGGCGGGCCGGGGAGCTGTTTTTT. It specifies CASSQDRGRAGELFF.

V is TRBV7-9 and J is TRBJ1-4; a weak D match, TRBD1 (5 bases). This CDR3 comprises 13 residues. The V and J ends lost 5 bases and 8 bases respectively, with 12 bases between them. Germline CDR1 and CDR2: SEHNR and FQNEAQ (reference sequence). As DNA, the CDR3 is TGTGCCAGCAGCAACCGGGGGATGGAAAAACTGTTTTTT. This codes for CASSNRGMEKLFF.

This sequence joins TRBV21-1 and TRBJ2-4; TRBD1, the table's D call, lacks a check against the DNA. TRBV21-1 is termed a pseudogene. The length of the CDR3 is 18 residues. In DNA, the CDR3 is TGTGCCAGCAGCAAAAGGGGCAGGGGGCGAGTTCAAGTAAACATTCAGTACTTC. This codes for CASSKRGRGRVQVNIQYF.

The table lists this clone with a few counts. This chain links TRBV3-1 (or the pseudogene TRBV3-2) with TRBJ1-1, with D uncertain. CDR1 LGHDT and CDR2 YNNKEL come from the germline V gene (reference sequence). With 0 bases removed from V and 1 base from J, the gap between germline ends came to 6 bases. CDR3 size: 14 residues. The CDR3 region is CASSQEAGNTEAFF. In DNA, the CDR3 is TGTGCCAGCAGCCAAGAAGCGGGGAACACTGAAGCTTTCTTT.

This chain links TRBV20-1 with TRBJ2-7, with TRBD2 identical over 13 bases. The CDR3 consists of 15 residues. The trim removed 3 bases at V and 7 bases at J, leaving 9 bases unmatched. CDR1 and CDR2 from the germline V gene are DFQATT and SNEGSKA (reference sequence). For the CDR3, the DNA is TGCAGTGCTAGTCCCACTAGCGGGAGGGCCCGGGAGCAGTACTTC. Translated, it gives CSASPTSGRAREQYF.

The chain combines TRBV7-9 with TRBJ1-4; 9 positions match TRBD1. After removal of 0 bases from V and 8 bases from J, the junction contained 13 bases not matched to a gene. In germline, CDR1 is SEHNR, CDR2 FQNEAQ (reference sequence). CDR3 length: 18 residues. CDR3 DNA sequence: TGTGCCAGCAGCTTAGCGCTTCTAGGAGGGACAGGGAAGGAAAAACTGTTTTTT. Its translation: CASSLALLGGTGKEKLFF.

The chain joins TRBV5-1 to TRBJ2-7, with TRBD2 as a possible D gene (7 bases). The V gene lost 0 bases and the J gene lost 4 bases, with 14 bases spanning the gap. The length of the CDR3 is 15 residues. The germline gives CDR1 SGHRS, CDR2 YFSETQ. CDR3 in amino acids: CASSLAGGSPYEQYF. The DNA of the CDR3 is TGCGCCAGCAGCTTGGCGGGGGGCTCCCCTTACGAGCAGTACTTC.